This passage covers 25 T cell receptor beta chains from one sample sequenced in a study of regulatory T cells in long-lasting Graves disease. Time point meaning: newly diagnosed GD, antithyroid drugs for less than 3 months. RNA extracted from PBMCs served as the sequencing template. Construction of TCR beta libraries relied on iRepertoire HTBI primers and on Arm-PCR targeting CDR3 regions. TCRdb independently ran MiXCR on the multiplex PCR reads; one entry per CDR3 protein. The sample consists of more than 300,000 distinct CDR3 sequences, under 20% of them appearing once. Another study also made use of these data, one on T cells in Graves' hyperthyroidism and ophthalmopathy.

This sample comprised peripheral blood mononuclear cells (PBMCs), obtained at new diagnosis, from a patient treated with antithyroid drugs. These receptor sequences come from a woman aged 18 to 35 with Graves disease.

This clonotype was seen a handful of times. The CDR3 DNA follows: TGTGCCACCAGAACCATGGCAGGCTACGAGCAGTACTTC. It is translated as CATRTMAGYEQYF. The genes are TRBV15 and TRBJ2-7; no clear D gene. Trimming shortened V by 6 bases and J by 3 bases, and 12 bases separated the two germline ends. This CDR3 spans 13 amino acids. Germline CDR1 reads LNHNV; CDR2 reads YYDKDF (reference sequence).

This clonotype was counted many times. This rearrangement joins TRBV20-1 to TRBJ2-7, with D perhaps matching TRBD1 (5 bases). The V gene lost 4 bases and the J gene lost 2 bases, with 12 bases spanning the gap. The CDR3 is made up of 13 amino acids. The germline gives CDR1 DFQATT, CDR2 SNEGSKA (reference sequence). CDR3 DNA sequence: TGCAGTGCTATACCTGACAGTACCTACGAGCAGTACTTC. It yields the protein CSAIPDSTYEQYF.

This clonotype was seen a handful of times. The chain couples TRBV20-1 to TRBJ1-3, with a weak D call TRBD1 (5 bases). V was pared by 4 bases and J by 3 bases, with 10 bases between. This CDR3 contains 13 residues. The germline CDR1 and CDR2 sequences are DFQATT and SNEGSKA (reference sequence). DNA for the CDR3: TGCAGTGCTACAGGGAATGATGGAAACACCATATATTTT. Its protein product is CSATGNDGNTIYF.

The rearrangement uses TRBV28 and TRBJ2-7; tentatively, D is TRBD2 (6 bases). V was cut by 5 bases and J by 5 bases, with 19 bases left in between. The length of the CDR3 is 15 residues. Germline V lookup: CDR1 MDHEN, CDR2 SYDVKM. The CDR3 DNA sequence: TGTGCCAGCAGTCCGCCGCGGGGCGTGTTCAACGAGCAGTACTTC. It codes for CASSPPRGVFNEQYF.

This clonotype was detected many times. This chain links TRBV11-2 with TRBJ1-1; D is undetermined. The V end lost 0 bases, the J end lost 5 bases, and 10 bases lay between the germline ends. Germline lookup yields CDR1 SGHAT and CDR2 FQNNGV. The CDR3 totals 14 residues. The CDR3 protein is CASSLDMAGTEAFF. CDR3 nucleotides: TGTGCCAGCAGCTTAGATATGGCGGGTACTGAAGCTTTCTTT.

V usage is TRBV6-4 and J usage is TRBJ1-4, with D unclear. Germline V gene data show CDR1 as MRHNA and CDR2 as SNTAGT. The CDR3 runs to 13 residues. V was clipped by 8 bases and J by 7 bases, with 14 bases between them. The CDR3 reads CASSKNGGEKLFF. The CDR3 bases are TGTGCCAGCTCTAAGAACGGAGGTGAAAAACTGTTTTTT.

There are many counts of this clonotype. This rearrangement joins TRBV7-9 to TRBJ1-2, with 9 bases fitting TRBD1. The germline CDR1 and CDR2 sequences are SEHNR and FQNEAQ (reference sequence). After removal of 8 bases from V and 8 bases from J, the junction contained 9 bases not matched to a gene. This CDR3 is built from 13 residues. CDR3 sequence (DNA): TGTGCCAGCGCCTTGGGACAGGGAAGCGGCTACACCTTC. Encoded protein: CASALGQGSGYTF. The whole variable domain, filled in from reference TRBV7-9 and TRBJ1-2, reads DTGVSQNPRHKITKRGQNVTFRCDPISEHNRLYWYRQTLGQGPEFLTYFQNEAQLEKSRLLSDRFSAERPKGSFSTLEIQRTEQGDSAMYLCASALGQGSGYTFGSGTRLTVV.

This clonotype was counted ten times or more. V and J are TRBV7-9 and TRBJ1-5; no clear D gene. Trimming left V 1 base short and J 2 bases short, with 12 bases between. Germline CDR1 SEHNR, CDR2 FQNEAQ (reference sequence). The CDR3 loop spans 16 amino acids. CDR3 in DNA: TGTGCCAGCAGCTTAGGCAGAGAGTACGGCAATCAGCCCCAGCATTTT. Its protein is CASSLGREYGNQPQHF.

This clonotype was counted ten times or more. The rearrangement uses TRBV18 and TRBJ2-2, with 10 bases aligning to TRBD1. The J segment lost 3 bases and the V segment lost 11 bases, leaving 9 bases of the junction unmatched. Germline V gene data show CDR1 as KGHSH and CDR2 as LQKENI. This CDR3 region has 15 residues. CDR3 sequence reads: CAGLRTGGHTGELFF. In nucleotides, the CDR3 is TGTGCCGGGCTCCGGACAGGGGGACACACCGGGGAGCTGTTTTTT.

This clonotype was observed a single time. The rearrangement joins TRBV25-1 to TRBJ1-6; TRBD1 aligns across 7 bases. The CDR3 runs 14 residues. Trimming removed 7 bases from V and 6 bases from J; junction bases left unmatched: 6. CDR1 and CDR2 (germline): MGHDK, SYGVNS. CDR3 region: CASIAGTVNSPLHF. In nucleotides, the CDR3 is TGTGCCAGCATTGCCGGGACAGTTAATTCACCCCTCCACTTT.

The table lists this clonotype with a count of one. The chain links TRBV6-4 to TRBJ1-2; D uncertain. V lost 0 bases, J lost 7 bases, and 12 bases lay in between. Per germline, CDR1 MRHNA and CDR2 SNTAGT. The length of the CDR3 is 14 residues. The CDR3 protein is CASSDSEGRGGYTF. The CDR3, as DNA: TGTGCCAGCAGTGACTCAGAAGGACGGGGTGGCTACACCTTC.

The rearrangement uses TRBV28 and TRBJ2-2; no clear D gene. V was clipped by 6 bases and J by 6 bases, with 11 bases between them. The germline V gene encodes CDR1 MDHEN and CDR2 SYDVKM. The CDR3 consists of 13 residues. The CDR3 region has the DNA TGTGCCAGCAGCTCCTTAGGGCCCGGGGAGCTGTTTTTT. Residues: CASSSLGPGELFF.

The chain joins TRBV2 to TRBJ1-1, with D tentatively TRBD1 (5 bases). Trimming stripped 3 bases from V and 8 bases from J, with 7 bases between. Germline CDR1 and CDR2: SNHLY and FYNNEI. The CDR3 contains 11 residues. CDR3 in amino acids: CASSDRVEAFF. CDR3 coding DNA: TGTGCCAGCAGTGACAGGGTCGAAGCTTTCTTT.

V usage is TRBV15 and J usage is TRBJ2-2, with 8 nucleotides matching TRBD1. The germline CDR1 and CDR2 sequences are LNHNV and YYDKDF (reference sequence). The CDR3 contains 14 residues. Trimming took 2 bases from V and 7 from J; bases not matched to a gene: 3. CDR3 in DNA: TGTGCCACCAGCAGACAGGGGGCTGGCGGGGAGCTGTTTTTT. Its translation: CATSRQGAGGELFF.

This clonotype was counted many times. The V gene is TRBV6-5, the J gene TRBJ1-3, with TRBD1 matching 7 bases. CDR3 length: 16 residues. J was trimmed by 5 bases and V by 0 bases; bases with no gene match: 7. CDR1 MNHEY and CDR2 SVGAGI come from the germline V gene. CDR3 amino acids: CASSYSDRAVRNTIYF. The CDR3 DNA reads TGTGCCAGCAGTTACTCCGACAGGGCGGTTCGAAACACCATATATTTT.

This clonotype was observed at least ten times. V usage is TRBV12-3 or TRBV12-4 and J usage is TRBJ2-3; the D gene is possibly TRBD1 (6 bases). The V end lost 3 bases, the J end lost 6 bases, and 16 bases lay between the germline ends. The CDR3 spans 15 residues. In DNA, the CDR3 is TGTGCCAGCAGTTTTGGGGACACAAATGGGGATACGCAGTATTTT. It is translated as CASSFGDTNGDTQYF.

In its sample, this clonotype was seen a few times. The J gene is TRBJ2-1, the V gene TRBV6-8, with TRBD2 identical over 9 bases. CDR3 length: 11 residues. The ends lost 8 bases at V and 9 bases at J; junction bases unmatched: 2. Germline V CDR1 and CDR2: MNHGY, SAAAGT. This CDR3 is CASGGGGEQFF. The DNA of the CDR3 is TGTGCCAGCGGCGGGGGGGGTGAGCAGTTCTTC.

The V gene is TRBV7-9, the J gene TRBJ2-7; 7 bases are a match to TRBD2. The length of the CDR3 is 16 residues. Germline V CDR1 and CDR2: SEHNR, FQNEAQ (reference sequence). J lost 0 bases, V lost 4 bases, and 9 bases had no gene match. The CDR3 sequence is CASSYPLGGNSYEQYF. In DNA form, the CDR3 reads TGTGCCAGCAGCTACCCGTTGGGAGGGAACTCCTACGAGCAGTACTTC.

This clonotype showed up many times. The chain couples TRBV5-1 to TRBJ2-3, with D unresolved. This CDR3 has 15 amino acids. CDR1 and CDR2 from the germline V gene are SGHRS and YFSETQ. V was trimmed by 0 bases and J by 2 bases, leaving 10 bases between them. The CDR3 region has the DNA TGCGCCAGCAGCTTGGGAGTAATCGACACAGATACGCAGTATTTT. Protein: CASSLGVIDTDTQYF.

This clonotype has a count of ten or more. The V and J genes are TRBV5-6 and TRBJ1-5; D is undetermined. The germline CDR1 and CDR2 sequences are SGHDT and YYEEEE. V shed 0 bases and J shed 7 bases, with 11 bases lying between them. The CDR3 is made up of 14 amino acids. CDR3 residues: CASSLGGVDQPQHF. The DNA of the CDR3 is TGTGCCAGCAGCTTGGGTGGGGTGGACCAGCCCCAGCATTTT.

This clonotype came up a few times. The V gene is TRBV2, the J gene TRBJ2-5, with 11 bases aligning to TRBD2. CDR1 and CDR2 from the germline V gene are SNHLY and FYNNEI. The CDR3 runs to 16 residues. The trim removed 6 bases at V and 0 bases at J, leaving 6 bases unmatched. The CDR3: CASRALAGGYQETQYF. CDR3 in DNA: TGTGCCAGCAGGGCTCTAGCGGGGGGCTACCAAGAGACCCAGTACTTC.

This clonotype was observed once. CDR3 nucleotides: TGTGCCAGCAGCCGCAAGGGTTCAGGGAACGAGCAGTACTTC. Translation gives CASSRKGSGNEQYF. The chain joins TRBV3-1 to TRBJ2-7; D perhaps matches TRBD1 (5 bases). The CDR3 covers 14 residues. Deletions cut 4 bases from V and 5 bases from J, with 15 bases between. Germline CDR1 is LGHDT and CDR2 is YNNKEL (reference sequence).

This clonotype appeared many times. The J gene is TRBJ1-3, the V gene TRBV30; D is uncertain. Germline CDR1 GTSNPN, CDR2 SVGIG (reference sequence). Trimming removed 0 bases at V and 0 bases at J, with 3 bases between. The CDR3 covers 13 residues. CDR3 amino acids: CAWSVGSGNTIYF. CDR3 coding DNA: TGTGCCTGGAGTGTGGGCTCTGGAAACACCATATATTTT. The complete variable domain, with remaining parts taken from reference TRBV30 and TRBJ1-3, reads SQTIHQWPATLVQPVGSPLSLECTVEGTSNPNLYWYRQAAGRGLQLLFYSVGIGQISSEVPQNLSASRPQDRQFILSSKKLLLSDSGFYLCAWSVGSGNTIYFGEGSWLTVV.

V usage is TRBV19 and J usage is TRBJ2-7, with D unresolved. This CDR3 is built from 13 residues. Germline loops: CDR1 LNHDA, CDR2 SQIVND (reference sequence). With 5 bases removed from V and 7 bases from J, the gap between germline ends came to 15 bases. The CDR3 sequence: CASSPRAPIEQYF. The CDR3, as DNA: TGTGCCAGTAGTCCCCGGGCCCCCATTGAGCAGTACTTC.

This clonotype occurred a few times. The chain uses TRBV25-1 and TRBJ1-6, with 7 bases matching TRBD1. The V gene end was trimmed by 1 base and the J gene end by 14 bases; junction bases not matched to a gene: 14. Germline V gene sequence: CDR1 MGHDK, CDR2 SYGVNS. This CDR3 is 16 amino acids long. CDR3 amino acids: CASSESGFRGVPTLHF. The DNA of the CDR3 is TGTGCCAGCAGTGAATCAGGTTTCAGGGGGGTTCCTACCCTCCACTTT. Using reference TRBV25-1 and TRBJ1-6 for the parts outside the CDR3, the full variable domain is EADIYQTPRYLVIGTGKKITLECSQTMGHDKMYWYQQDPGMELHLIHYSYGVNSTEKGDLSSESTVSRIRTEHFPLTLESARPSHTSQYLCASSESGFRGVPTLHFGNGTRLTVT.